This T cell receptor (beta chain) was retrieved from a study of T-cell memory formation after mild COVID-19. Study-level background: Clustering of TCRs was largely donor specific. Study-level points and caveats: Cross-reactive memory seemingly joined, as some responding clones were found in pre-infection memory. The main location of contracting CD4+ clones was CM and EM, and that of contracting CD8+ clones was EMRA.

This clonotype appeared a few times. Its antigen is unknown. Trimming removed 3 bases from V and 7 bases from J, with 3 bases in between. The germline V gene encodes CDR1 MDHEN and CDR2 SYDVKM. There are 10 residues in the CDR3. TCRdb analysed the 5' RACE reads with MiXCR anew, one entry per CDR3 protein. The sample has 240,000 or so distinct CDR3 sequences; around a tenth are singletons. Sequencing was carried out using PBMCs or a T cell subset sorted from them (not recorded which). V and J are TRBV28 and TRBJ2-5, with D uncertain. The receptor was derived from a man aged 18 to 29 who had mild COVID-19 (a few samples of this study predate the infection). Cell type and time point are not known. CDR3 amino acids: CASSFRTQYF. The CDR3 DNA sequence: TGTGCCAGCAGTTTCAGGACCCAGTACTTC.